This passage covers 10 T cell receptor beta chains from one sample sequenced in a study of CD8 T cells in ankylosing spondylitis. TCRdb fed the 5' RACE reads into MiXCR, producing one record per CDR3 protein. The table has hundreds of thousands of distinct CDR3 sequences, approximately 9% seen once; the top ten hold 6.8%. The sequencing sample was made of blood, either unsorted or a sorted T cell fraction (not recorded which). The source of these receptors is a male donor with ankylosing spondylitis or in good health (not recorded which).

This clonotype has only a few counts. This rearrangement joins TRBV27 to TRBJ2-7; D remains unclear. Germline lookup yields CDR1 MNHEY and CDR2 SMNVEV (reference sequence). The CDR3 extends over 14 amino acids. Between the trimmed V and J ends, which lost 9 bases and 1 base, there was a span of 16 bases. CDR3 loop: CASRWAQKSYEQYF. CDR3 sequence (DNA): TGTGCCAGTAGATGGGCCCAGAAATCCTACGAGCAGTACTTC.

In this sample, this clonotype turned up many times. The chain recombines TRBV3-1 with TRBJ1-3, with D unclear. The germline gives CDR1 LGHDT, CDR2 YNNKEL (reference sequence). Trimming shortened V by 4 bases and J by 0 bases, and 7 bases separated the two germline ends. The CDR3 extends over 14 amino acids. CDR3 nucleotide sequence: TGTGCCAGCAGCCCCAGCCTCTCTGGAAACACCATATATTTT. It codes for CASSPSLSGNTIYF. Full variable domain (outside the CDR3, taken from reference TRBV3-1 and TRBJ1-3): DTAVSQTPKYLVTQMGNDKSIKCEQNLGHDTMYWYKQDSKKFLKIMFSYNNKELIINETVPNRFSPKSPDKAHLNLHINSLELGDSAVYFCASSPSLSGNTIYFGEGSWLTVV.

In this sample, this clonotype turned up a few times. CDR3 bases: TGTGCCAGCAGCCAAGTTACGGCAGGAAGCTCCTATAATTCACCCCTCCACTTT. Translation: CASSQVTAGSSYNSPLHF. The chain links TRBV4-2 to TRBJ1-6; D gene uncertain. The V gene lost 1 base and the J gene lost 0 bases, with 13 bases spanning the gap. Germline V CDR1 and CDR2: LGHNA, YNFKEQ. The CDR3 is 18 amino acids.

Worth noting for this clonotype: A much larger clone differs by one base, so this may be a read error. The rearrangement uses TRBV7-2 and TRBJ2-2; possible D gene TRBD1, 6 bases. The CDR3 has 14 amino acids. Trimming left V 3 bases short and J 7 bases short, with 12 bases between. Per germline, CDR1 SGHTA and CDR2 FQGNSA. The chain's CDR3 is CASSFATGIGELFF. In nucleotides, the CDR3 is TGTGCCAGCAGCTTTGCAACAGGGATCGGGGAGCTGTTTTTT. The full variable domain, completed using reference TRBV7-2 and TRBJ2-2, is GAGVSQSPSNKVTEKGKDVELRCDPISGHTALYWYRQSLGQGLEFLIYFQGNSAPDKSGLPSDRFSAERTGGSVSTLTIQRTQQEDSAVYLCASSFATGIGELFFGEGSRLTVL.

CDR3 sequence reads: CASRKGEIPSEKLFF. The CDR3 DNA follows: TGCGCCAGCAGGAAAGGGGAAATCCCCTCAGAAAAACTGTTTTTT. This chain connects TRBV5-1 to TRBJ1-4, with D tentatively TRBD1 (5 bases). Trimming removed 5 bases at V and 8 bases at J, with 19 bases between. Germline V lookup: CDR1 SGHRS, CDR2 YFSETQ. The CDR3 is 15 amino acids.

This clonotype occurred many times. The chain joins TRBV7-2 to TRBJ2-2; TRBD1 aligns across 8 bases. The J segment lost 0 bases and the V segment lost 5 bases, leaving 5 bases of the junction unmatched. Germline lookup yields CDR1 SGHTA and CDR2 FQGNSA. This CDR3 contains 16 residues. The CDR3 coding sequence is TGTGCCAGCAGCCATGGACAGGGTGCGAACACCGGGGAGCTGTTTTTT. Translation gives CASSHGQGANTGELFF.

This clonotype has a count of ten or more. This chain connects TRBV20-1 to TRBJ2-3, with D unresolved. V was pared by 6 bases and J by 6 bases, with 13 bases between. Germline loops: CDR1 DFQATT, CDR2 SNEGSKA (reference sequence). The length of the CDR3 is 12 residues. The CDR3 DNA follows: TGCAGTGCCTCTATGTTCGGGGATACGCAGTATTTT. This gives the protein CSASMFGDTQYF.

This clonotype was detected a few times. The V and J genes are TRBV10-2 and TRBJ1-4; possible D gene TRBD1, 5 bases. Germline V gene sequence: CDR1 WSHSY, CDR2 SAAADI. This CDR3 has 14 amino acids. With 0 bases removed from V and 13 bases from J, the gap between germline ends came to 15 bases. CDR3 residues: CASSESGPSLGLFF. The CDR3 nucleotides are TGCGCCAGCAGTGAGTCGGGACCTTCACTGGGACTGTTTTTT.

At least ten counts were recorded for this clonotype. This sequence joins TRBV7-9 and TRBJ1-1; no clear D. In germline, CDR1 is SEHNR, CDR2 FQNEAQ (reference sequence). This CDR3 spans 14 amino acids. Trimming stripped 4 bases from V and 0 bases from J, with 9 bases between. The CDR3 region has the DNA TGTGCCAGCAGCTCCGGCGGGGTGAACACTGAAGCTTTCTTT. As protein: CASSSGGVNTEAFF.

This clonotype was recorded many times. The J gene is TRBJ1-2, the V gene TRBV5-1; no clear D gene. Trimming removed 4 bases from V and 2 bases from J, with 12 bases in between. The CDR3 runs 14 residues. Looked up from germline, CDR1 is SGHRS and CDR2 is YFSETQ. The CDR3 sequence: CASSPMGPNYGYTF. CDR3 DNA sequence: TGCGCCAGCAGCCCGATGGGCCCAAACTATGGCTACACCTTC. Full variable domain (missing parts from reference TRBV5-1 and TRBJ1-2): KAGVTQTPRYLIKTRGQQVTLSCSPISGHRSVSWYQQTPGQGLQFLFEYFSETQRNKGNFPGRFSGRQFSNSRSEMNVSTLELGDSALYLCASSPMGPNYGYTFGSGTRLTVV.